The rows below give T cell receptor beta chains drawn from one sample of a study of early T cells in non-severe SARS-CoV-2 infection. Via MiXCR, TCRdb re-called the 5' RACE reads, giving one row per CDR3 protein. The sample lists around 60,000 distinct CDR3 sequences, roughly 12% occurring once. Input material: whole blood. The source is an adult who was a healthcare worker with PCR-confirmed SARS-CoV-2 infection or an uninfected control (not recorded which). Both conserved end residues are part of each CDR3. The order of the fields is clone size, D gene, V gene, J gene, CDR3 protein, CDR3 DNA. D genes are given only for firm matches. Size tells how often a clone was seen (once, few, many) or the class of an expanded clone, and some rows leave it out.

>NA|TRBD1|TRBV11-2|TRBJ2-6
CASSKDRAGANVLTF
TGTGCCAGCAGCAAAGACAGGGCTGGGGCCAACGTCCTGACTTTC
>many|NA|TRBV7-8|TRBJ1-1
CASGGVAGMNTEAFF
TGTGCCAGCGGGGGGGTGGCAGGGATGAACACTGAAGCTTTCTTT
>NA|NA|TRBV4-2|TRBJ2-5
CASSQPPGRRTETQYF
TGTGCCAGCAGCCAGCCCCCGGGACGCCGCACGGAGACCCAGTACTTC
>NA|NA|TRBV6-5|TRBJ2-1
CASNVISTRYNEQFF
TGTGCCAGCAACGTGATCAGTACTAGATACAATGAGCAGTTCTTC
>many|TRBD2|TRBV19|TRBJ2-1
CASRLTSGGANEQFF
TGTGCCAGTAGACTAACTAGCGGGGGGGCCAATGAGCAGTTCTTC
>few|TRBD2|TRBV3-1|TRBJ2-7
CASSQVRGTYEQYF
TGTGCCAGCAGCCAAGTGCGGGGGACCTACGAGCAGTACTTC
>many|NA|TRBV20-1|TRBJ1-3
CSAPNIYSGNTIYF
TGCAGTGCTCCGAACATATACTCTGGAAACACCATATATTTT
>NA|NA|TRBV12-3/TRBV12-4|TRBJ1-2
CASSSGQGSYTF
TGTGCCAGCAGTTCTGGGCAGGGAAGCTACACCTTC
>many|NA|TRBV29-1|TRBJ1-3
CSVERGVGNTIYF
TGCAGCGTTGAAAGAGGGGTTGGAAACACCATATATTTT
>NA|NA|TRBV20-1|TRBJ1-1
CSPGGAEAFF
TGCAGTCCTGGGGGGGCTGAAGCTTTCTTT
>many|NA|TRBV12-2|TRBJ2-3
CASRLDNSVAGGSTDTQYF
NA
>many|NA|TRBV11-2|TRBJ1-6
CASSLDLGASYNSPLHF
TGTGCCAGCAGCTTAGATCTTGGTGCCTCCTATAATTCACCCCTCCACTTT
>NA|NA|TRBV6-2/TRBV6-3|TRBJ1-5
CASGVRAGNQPQHF
TGTGCCAGCGGCGTTAGGGCTGGCAATCAGCCCCAGCATTTT
>few|NA|TRBV2|TRBJ2-4
CASKRTALTIQYF
TGTGCCAGCAAACGGACAGCCTTAACCATTCAGTACTTC
>many|TRBD2|TRBV5-1|TRBJ2-5
CASSRASGSTQYF
TGCGCCAGCAGTCGGGCTAGCGGGAGTACCCAGTACTTC
>many|NA|TRBV29-1|TRBJ2-3
CSVEGATSTDTQYF
TGCAGCGTTGAAGGGGCTACTAGCACAGATACGCAGTATTTT
>NA|TRBD2|TRBV19|TRBJ2-3
CASSLASTSGRLDTQYF
TGTGCCAGTAGTCTAGCCTCGACTAGCGGGAGGTTAGATACGCAGTATTTT
>many|NA|TRBV11-3|TRBJ2-2
CASSLEVPRELFF
TGTGCCAGCAGCTTAGAGGTTCCACGGGAGCTGTTTTTT